Listed below are T cell receptor beta chains from one sample, sequenced in a study of shared clonotypes between healthy human individuals. Here immunoSEQ multiplex PCR was the method, and the copy in TCRdb shows in-frame clones only, minus some. This repertoire shows more than 2 million clones, approximately 95% found once; its top ten account for 1% to 1.3%. The sample was naive CD8+ T cells sorted from blood. The receptors stem from a man younger than 30 in good health. Each CDR3 is given with its conserved first and last residue. Each record gives: V gene, clone size, J gene, D gene, CDR3 DNA, CDR3 protein. A D gene is named only where the DNA matches it firmly. Rows give clone size only sometimes, using once, few, many, or a class for an expanded clone.

v_gene: TRBV19; abundance: once; j_gene: TRBJ2-7; d_gene: -; CDR3nt: TGTGCCAGTAGTATAGGGGCCTCCTACGAGCAGTACTTC; CDR3aa: CASSIGASYEQYF
v_gene: TRBV28; abundance: -; j_gene: TRBJ1-2; d_gene: -; CDR3nt: TGTGCCAGCAGTTCCTTCAACTATGGCTACACCTTC; CDR3aa: CASSSFNYGYTF
v_gene: TRBV7-9; abundance: -; j_gene: TRBJ2-7; d_gene: -; CDR3nt: TGTGCCAGCAGCCGTGGGGACGAGCAGTACTTC; CDR3aa: CASSRGDEQYF
v_gene: TRBV11-2; abundance: -; j_gene: TRBJ1-2; d_gene: -; CDR3nt: TGTGCCAGCAGCTTCGGGACACATTATGGCTACACCTTC; CDR3aa: CASSFGTHYGYTF
v_gene: TRBV7-2; abundance: -; j_gene: TRBJ2-1; d_gene: TRBD2; CDR3nt: TGTGCCAGCAGCTTGGAACTAGCGGGAGTTGACAATGAGCAGTTCTTC; CDR3aa: CASSLELAGVDNEQFF
v_gene: TRBV30; abundance: -; j_gene: TRBJ2-7; d_gene: TRBD1; CDR3nt: TGTGCCTGGAGCTACGACAGGGCAACCTACGAGCAGTACTTC; CDR3aa: CAWSYDRATYEQYF
v_gene: TRBV21-1; abundance: -; j_gene: TRBJ2-4; d_gene: -; CDR3nt: TGTGCCAGCAGGCTCAAGGAGGGAGCGAGAAACATTCAGTACTTC; CDR3aa: CASRLKEGARNIQYF
v_gene: TRBV6-4; abundance: -; j_gene: TRBJ1-4; d_gene: -; CDR3nt: TGTGCCAGCAGTGACTCGAGATCTAGGACGAGCCTGACGGCAACTAATGAAAAACTGTTTTTT; CDR3aa: CASSDSRSRTSLTATNEKLFF
v_gene: TRBV30; abundance: -; j_gene: TRBJ1-2; d_gene: -; CDR3nt: TGTGCCTGGGGCGTTAGGGGGACACTTCAATATGGCTACACCTTC; CDR3aa: CAWGVRGTLQYGYTF
v_gene: TRBV7-2; abundance: once; j_gene: TRBJ2-7; d_gene: -; CDR3nt: TGTGCCAGCAGCTTCGGACTAAACTACGAGCAGTACTTC; CDR3aa: CASSFGLNYEQYF
v_gene: TRBV6-5; abundance: -; j_gene: TRBJ1-5; d_gene: -; CDR3nt: TGTGCCAGCAGGGTAAATAGCAATCAGCCCCAGCATTTT; CDR3aa: CASRVNSNQPQHF
v_gene: TRBV5-5; abundance: -; j_gene: TRBJ2-7; d_gene: TRBD2; CDR3nt: TGTGCCAGCAGCTTGCTTGGACTAGCGGGGAGGCAGTACGAGCAGTACTTC; CDR3aa: CASSLLGLAGRQYEQYF
v_gene: TRBV4-2; abundance: -; j_gene: TRBJ2-7; d_gene: -; CDR3nt: TGTGCCAGCAGCCAAAAAGGGTACGAGCAGTACTTC; CDR3aa: CASSQKGYEQYF
v_gene: TRBV7-8; abundance: -; j_gene: TRBJ1-4; d_gene: -; CDR3nt: TGTGCCAGCAGCTTATTCGTCGGCGAAAAACTGTTTTTT; CDR3aa: CASSLFVGEKLFF
v_gene: TRBV7-9; abundance: -; j_gene: TRBJ2-7; d_gene: TRBD2; CDR3nt: TGTGCCAGCAGCTTATTTGGGGGGGTGAGCTCCTACGAGCAGTACTTC; CDR3aa: CASSLFGGVSSYEQYF
v_gene: TRBV5-6; abundance: -; j_gene: TRBJ2-7; d_gene: -; CDR3nt: TGTGCCAGCAGCTTGTTAGGACCTCTCAGCGACGAGCAGTACTTC; CDR3aa: CASSLLGPLSDEQYF
v_gene: TRBV7-9; abundance: -; j_gene: TRBJ2-5; d_gene: TRBD2; CDR3nt: TGTGCCAGCAGCCAGCCCATGCCAAGAGCCGGGGGGCAAGAGACCCAGTACTTC; CDR3aa: CASSQPMPRAGGQETQYF
v_gene: TRBV6-1; abundance: -; j_gene: TRBJ2-7; d_gene: -; CDR3nt: TGTGCCAGCAGTGAAGCCGACAGTCGCTACGAGCAGTACTTC; CDR3aa: CASSEADSRYEQYF
v_gene: TRBV19; abundance: many; j_gene: TRBJ2-1; d_gene: -; CDR3nt: TGTGCCACGGAGCGGGTCCCTTCGGATGAGCAGTTCTTC; CDR3aa: CATERVPSDEQFF
v_gene: TRBV29-1; abundance: -; j_gene: TRBJ2-4; d_gene: -; CDR3nt: TGCAGCGTTCGAGGCGGAGACTACATTCAGTACTTC; CDR3aa: CSVRGGDYIQYF
v_gene: TRBV6-6; abundance: -; j_gene: TRBJ1-1; d_gene: -; CDR3nt: TGTGCCAGCAGTCCCACTAGACAGTGGGGCCCCGAAGCTTTCTTT; CDR3aa: CASSPTRQWGPEAFF
v_gene: TRBV27; abundance: -; j_gene: TRBJ2-3; d_gene: -; CDR3nt: TGTGCCAGCAGTTTTATCGGATCAGATACGCAGTATTTT; CDR3aa: CASSFIGSDTQYF
v_gene: TRBV27; abundance: -; j_gene: TRBJ2-7; d_gene: TRBD1; CDR3nt: TGTGCCAGCAGTTTGCAGGGGGCTCCCTACGAGCAGTACTTC; CDR3aa: CASSLQGAPYEQYF
v_gene: TRBV2; abundance: -; j_gene: TRBJ2-7; d_gene: TRBD1; CDR3nt: TGTGCCAGCAGCGTAGGACAGGGCTCCTCCTACGAGCAGTACTTC; CDR3aa: CASSVGQGSSYEQYF
v_gene: TRBV7-9; abundance: -; j_gene: TRBJ2-7; d_gene: -; CDR3nt: TGTGCCAGCAGCTTCGGGACTCCTGTTTGGGAGCAGTACTTC; CDR3aa: CASSFGTPVWEQYF
v_gene: TRBV5-1; abundance: -; j_gene: TRBJ2-7; d_gene: -; CDR3nt: TGCGCCAGCCAAAATACAGGCCACTACGAGCAGTACTTC; CDR3aa: CASQNTGHYEQYF
v_gene: TRBV5-6; abundance: -; j_gene: TRBJ2-1; d_gene: TRBD2; CDR3nt: TGTGCCAGCAGCCCCCGGACTAGCGGACTATACAATGAGCAGTTCTTC; CDR3aa: CASSPRTSGLYNEQFF
v_gene: TRBV5-4; abundance: -; j_gene: TRBJ2-7; d_gene: -; CDR3nt: TGTGCCAGCAGCTTGCTGGGGGACTACGAGCAGTACTTC; CDR3aa: CASSLLGDYEQYF
v_gene: TRBV29-1; abundance: -; j_gene: TRBJ2-1; d_gene: TRBD2; CDR3nt: TGCAGCGTTGTACTAGCGGCGCTTGAGCAGTTCTTC; CDR3aa: CSVVLAALEQFF
v_gene: TRBV5-1; abundance: -; j_gene: TRBJ1-6; d_gene: TRBD1; CDR3nt: TGCGCCAGCAGCTTGCGTCCAGGGGGGAATTCACCCCTCCACTTT; CDR3aa: CASSLRPGGNSPLHF
v_gene: TRBV6-6; abundance: once; j_gene: TRBJ2-7; d_gene: -; CDR3nt: TGTGCCAGCAGTTACTCGATTGGGGAAACCTACGAGCAGTACTTC; CDR3aa: CASSYSIGETYEQYF
v_gene: TRBV4-3; abundance: -; j_gene: TRBJ2-7; d_gene: TRBD2; CDR3nt: TGCGCCAGCAGCCAAAGCGGGAATTCATACGAGCAGTACTTC; CDR3aa: CASSQSGNSYEQYF
v_gene: TRBV4-1; abundance: -; j_gene: TRBJ2-7; d_gene: -; CDR3nt: TGCGCCAGCAGCCAAGATACTAGGGCCGAGCAGTACTTC; CDR3aa: CASSQDTRAEQYF
v_gene: TRBV7-2; abundance: -; j_gene: TRBJ2-1; d_gene: TRBD2; CDR3nt: TGTGCCAGCAGCTTTATCCCGGGGGGGCCAGGCGAGCAGTTCTTC; CDR3aa: CASSFIPGGPGEQFF
v_gene: TRBV29-1; abundance: -; j_gene: TRBJ2-3; d_gene: -; CDR3nt: TGCAGCGTTGGCCTCCGGGGGTCTATCACAGATACGCAGTATTTT; CDR3aa: CSVGLRGSITDTQYF
v_gene: TRBV6-5; abundance: once; j_gene: TRBJ2-2; d_gene: -; CDR3nt: TGTGCCAGCAGTTACCTTTGGGGGGCCCAGCCCGGGGAGCTGTTTTTT; CDR3aa: CASSYLWGAQPGELFF
v_gene: TRBV10-3; abundance: -; j_gene: TRBJ2-7; d_gene: -; CDR3nt: TGTGCCATCCTAAAGGGAGATTCCTACGAGCAGTACTTC; CDR3aa: CAILKGDSYEQYF
v_gene: TRBV18; abundance: -; j_gene: TRBJ2-6; d_gene: -; CDR3nt: TGTGCCAGCTCACACTCCTCATCAGGGGCGATCTCTGGGGCCAACGTCCTGACTTTC; CDR3aa: CASSHSSSGAISGANVLTF
v_gene: TRBV11-2; abundance: -; j_gene: TRBJ1-1; d_gene: -; CDR3nt: TGTGCCAGCAGCCCACACGACACTGAAGCTTTCTTT; CDR3aa: CASSPHDTEAFF
v_gene: TRBV6-5; abundance: -; j_gene: TRBJ1-1; d_gene: -; CDR3nt: TGTGCCAGCAGCCTCGACGGACCCAACACTGAAGCTTTCTTT; CDR3aa: CASSLDGPNTEAFF
v_gene: TRBV27; abundance: -; j_gene: TRBJ2-7; d_gene: -; CDR3nt: TGTGCCAGCAGTTTCAGTGGGCCTCCGGGCTACGAGCAGTACTTC; CDR3aa: CASSFSGPPGYEQYF
v_gene: TRBV19; abundance: -; j_gene: TRBJ1-2; d_gene: TRBD1; CDR3nt: TGTGCCAGTAGTATGGTTCGGGACAGCTTTCTTTATGGCTACACCTTC; CDR3aa: CASSMVRDSFLYGYTF
v_gene: TRBV5-6; abundance: -; j_gene: TRBJ1-6; d_gene: -; CDR3nt: TGTGCCAGCAGCTGGGGGGTCGGTTCACCCCTCCACTTT; CDR3aa: CASSWGVGSPLHF
v_gene: TRBV6-5; abundance: -; j_gene: TRBJ2-7; d_gene: -; CDR3nt: TGTGCCAGCATGGAAGCCAGTGTTGGGGAGCAGTACTTC; CDR3aa: CASMEASVGEQYF
v_gene: TRBV15; abundance: -; j_gene: TRBJ2-6; d_gene: -; CDR3nt: TGTGCCACCAGGAACTCTGGGGCCAACGTCCTGACTTTC; CDR3aa: CATRNSGANVLTF
v_gene: TRBV11-3; abundance: -; j_gene: TRBJ2-2; d_gene: -; CDR3nt: TGTGCCAGCAGCTTAGATCCGTGGAGGGAGGACACCGGGGAGCTGTTTTTT; CDR3aa: CASSLDPWREDTGELFF
v_gene: TRBV6-5; abundance: once; j_gene: TRBJ2-3; d_gene: TRBD2; CDR3nt: TGTGCCAGCAGTTATTTGGCGGGGGGGCCTACAGATACGCAGTATTTT; CDR3aa: CASSYLAGGPTDTQYF
v_gene: TRBV5-6; abundance: -; j_gene: TRBJ2-3; d_gene: TRBD2; CDR3nt: TGTGCCAGCAGTCTTCCGGGACTAGGTTCTGATACGCAGTATTTT; CDR3aa: CASSLPGLGSDTQYF